This T cell receptor beta chain was sequenced for a study of beta chain features in type 1 diabetes. Study conclusions and caveats: Shorter TCRB CDR3s, moderately but significantly so, marked every one of the four CD4+ subsets in Type 1 diabetes patients.

Per donor, one heparinised blood draw averaged roughly 120 mL. Naive, central memory, regulatory and stem cell-like memory cells within the CD4+ compartment were sorted using CD45RO/CCR7/CD25/CD127/CD95/CD27. About this clone: Its antigen is not known.

Expressed TCRB transcripts were sequenced because the entire RNA isolate underwent reverse transcription. This table comes from immunoSEQ multiplex PCR, and its TCRdb copy is limited to in-frame clones, with some not included. The sample includes hundreds of thousands of clones, 30% of them seen just once. Germline V CDR1 and CDR2: SGHTA, FQGNSA. CDR3 size: 14 residues. V shed 5 bases and J shed 6 bases, with 14 bases lying between them. This rearrangement joins TRBV7-2 to TRBJ2-4, with D possibly being TRBD2 (5 bases). This sequence originates from a man aged 18-30 years in good health. Sequencing was done on a sample of naive CD4+ T cells from blood. The DNA of the CDR3 is TGTGCCAGCAGCCTTGGACTCGTTGGAAACATTCAGTACTTC. Its protein is CASSLGLVGNIQYF.